This entry lists 25 T cell receptor beta chains sequenced from one sample in a study of blood T cell repertoires in COVID-19. Using immunoSEQ multiplex PCR, the repertoire was profiled, and TCRdb retains in-frame clones only, with some absent. The data contain over 85,000 clones, approximately 85% of them singletons. The specimen sequenced was peripheral blood. All receptors come from a human donor in a cohort sampled during active COVID-19.

The rearrangement links TRBV2 to TRBJ2-7, with D tentatively TRBD1 (6 bases). Trimming took 4 bases from V and 3 from J, leaving 16 bases between them. Germline loops: CDR1 SNHLY, CDR2 FYNNEI. The CDR3 has 15 amino acids. The CDR3 nucleotides read TGTGCCAGCAGTGGGGCCAGGGGCGGAGGCTACGAGCAGTACTTC. Its translation: CASSGARGGGYEQYF.

The chain is built from TRBV30 and TRBJ1-3, with D maybe TRBD1 (5 bases). The germline V gene has CDR1 GTSNPN and CDR2 SVGIG (reference sequence). The CDR3 totals 13 residues. V gave up 2 bases and J gave up 0 bases, with 5 bases separating them. In DNA form, the CDR3 reads TGTGCCTGGAGTACAGGCTCTGGAAACACCATATATTTT. As protein: CAWSTGSGNTIYF.

The chain couples TRBV6-6 to TRBJ2-7, with 8 positions matching TRBD2. The CDR3 contains 13 residues. CDR1 is MNHNY, CDR2 SVGAGI, per germline (reference sequence). V was pared by 6 bases and J by 1 base, with 2 bases of the junction left unmatched. CDR3 sequence: CASRAGGSYEQYF. The CDR3 nucleotides are TGTGCCAGCAGGGCGGGAGGTTCCTACGAGCAGTACTTC.

The V gene is TRBV7-6, the J gene TRBJ2-7, with 9 bases fitting TRBD1. With V trimmed by 5 bases and J by 7 bases, 12 bases remained unmatched. The CDR3 totals 15 residues. Looked up from germline, CDR1 is SGHVS and CDR2 is FNYEAQ. CDR3: CASSPGQGFGKEQYF. CDR3 nucleotides: TGTGCCAGCAGCCCGGGACAGGGTTTTGGTAAAGAGCAGTACTTC. Drawing the rest from reference TRBV7-6 and TRBJ2-7, the complete variable domain is GAGVSQSPRYKVTKRGQDVALRCDPISGHVSLYWYRQALGQGPEFLTYFNYEAQQDKSGLPNDRFSAERPEGSISTLTIQRTEQRDSAMYRCASSPGQGFGKEQYFGPGTRLTVT.

The chain couples TRBV7-6 to TRBJ2-1; 7 bases map to TRBD2. The germline V gene encodes CDR1 SGHVS and CDR2 FNYEAQ. The V and J ends lost 6 bases and 1 base, in that order; junction bases with no gene match: 6. The CDR3 runs 15 residues. The CDR3 sequence: CASSTGGGSYNEQFF. DNA of the CDR3: TGTGCCAGCAGTACCGGCGGGGGTTCCTACAATGAGCAGTTCTTC. Variable domain in full (rest from reference TRBV7-6 and TRBJ2-1): GAGVSQSPRYKVTKRGQDVALRCDPISGHVSLYWYRQALGQGPEFLTYFNYEAQQDKSGLPNDRFSAERPEGSISTLTIQRTEQRDSAMYRCASSTGGGSYNEQFFGPGTRLTVL.

The genes are TRBV30 and TRBJ1-5, with 7 bases lining up with TRBD1. The CDR3 consists of 14 residues. Unmatched junction bases numbered 5, after V lost 2 bases and J lost 4 bases. CDR1 and CDR2 (germline): GTSNPN, SVGIG (reference sequence). CDR3 sequence (DNA): TGTGCCTGGAGTATGGGGACAGAAAATCAGCCCCAGCATTTT. Translation: CAWSMGTENQPQHF.

V is TRBV7-9 and J is TRBJ1-3; no reliable D call. The CDR3 spans 16 residues. The V end was cut by 10 bases, the J end by 0 bases, with 19 bases between. Germline lookup yields CDR1 SEHNR and CDR2 FQNEAQ (reference sequence). CDR3 sequence: CATQGSRGGSGNTIYF. CDR3 DNA sequence: TGTGCCACCCAAGGATCCCGAGGCGGCTCTGGAAACACCATATATTTT.

As to this clone: The sample holds other DNA sequences that translate to the same CDR3. The V gene is TRBV7-9, the J gene TRBJ2-1; 14 bases align to TRBD2. The germline CDR1 and CDR2 sequences are SEHNR and FQNEAQ (reference sequence). V was pared by 3 bases and J by 10 bases, with 5 bases of the junction left unmatched. The CDR3 is made up of 15 amino acids. This CDR3 reads CASSFPTSGREEQFF. CDR3 bases: TGTGCCAGCAGCTTTCCGACTAGCGGGAGGGAGGAGCAGTTCTTC.

The chain has TRBV4-3 and TRBJ1-2; D call uncertain. This CDR3 has 15 amino acids. Germline lookup yields CDR1 LGHNA and CDR2 YSLEER. The V end was cut by 0 bases, the J end by 8 bases, with 16 bases between. The CDR3 coding sequence is TGCGCCAGCAGCCAAGAAGCGGGGAATCCGCAGGGCTACACCTTC. This translates into CASSQEAGNPQGYTF.

The chain employs TRBV27 and TRBJ1-1; 11 bases line up with TRBD1. This CDR3 contains 17 residues. The V gene end was trimmed by 6 bases and the J gene end by 1 base; junction bases not matched to a gene: 10. Germline V gene data show CDR1 as MNHEY and CDR2 as SMNVEV (reference sequence). CDR3 bases: TGTGCCAGCAGCCTCCTCGGACAGGGGGCGCGGAACACTGAAGCTTTCTTT. It translates to CASSLLGQGARNTEAFF.

The V call is TRBV12-3 or TRBV12-4, the J call TRBJ1-5; D gene uncertain. The CDR3 length is 13 residues. V lost 3 bases and J lost 8, with 11 bases in between. The CDR3 DNA reads TGTGCCAGCAGTTTTGGGCAGGTTGAGCCCCAGCATTTT. This translates into CASSFGQVEPQHF.

The chain is built from TRBV27 and TRBJ1-1; D gene unclear. Germline CDR1 and CDR2: MNHEY and SMNVEV (reference sequence). Trimming cost V 8 bases and J 3 bases, with 13 bases left between them. The CDR3 length is 13 residues. Written as DNA, the CDR3 is TGTGCCAGCCGAAACGGGTATTACACTGAAGCTTTCTTT. Encoded protein: CASRNGYYTEAFF.

The DNA of the CDR3 is TGTGCCATCAGACAGGGTATTGATCAGCCCCAGCATTTT. Its protein product is CAIRQGIDQPQHF. This sequence joins TRBV10-3 and TRBJ1-5, with a weak D call TRBD1 (6 bases). With 6 bases removed from V and 5 bases from J, the gap between germline ends came to 11 bases. Germline V gives CDR1 ENHRY, CDR2 SYGVKD. The CDR3 spans 13 residues.

The chain couples TRBV9 to TRBJ2-7; 7 bases agree with TRBD1. The length of the CDR3 is 16 residues. The germline gives CDR1 SGDLS, CDR2 YYNGEE. V was pared by 3 bases and J by 3 bases, with 12 bases of the junction left unmatched. In DNA form, the CDR3 reads TGTGCCAGCAGCGAGGGGGCTGGACAGATCGGCTACGAGCAGTACTTC. This codes for CASSEGAGQIGYEQYF.

The gene calls are TRBV6-2 or TRBV6-3 and TRBJ2-5, with TRBD2 identical over 8 bases. V shed 5 bases, J shed 5 bases, and the junction held 19 bases outside the gene matches. In germline, CDR1 is MNHEY, CDR2 SVGEGT. CDR3 length: 18 amino acids. CDR3 sequence (DNA): TGTGCCAGCAGTCGCCGGGAGGGCGGGAGGATTTCGGGGGAGACCCAGTACTTC. Protein product: CASSRREGGRISGETQYF.

The chain uses TRBV2 and TRBJ2-2; the match to TRBD2 covers 12 bases. The J segment lost 7 bases and the V segment lost 4 bases, leaving 4 bases of the junction unmatched. This CDR3 has 15 residues. Germline V gene data show CDR1 as SNHLY and CDR2 as FYNNEI. CDR3 coding DNA: TGTGCCAGCAGTGCTAGCGGGAGGGGCGGCGGGGAGCTGTTTTTT. It translates to CASSASGRGGGELFF.

This chain uses TRBV28 with TRBJ2-1; 10 nucleotides match TRBD1. The CDR3 totals 15 residues. Trimming took 4 bases from V and 9 from J; bases not matched to a gene: 9. Germline assignment: CDR1 MDHEN and CDR2 SYDVKM. The CDR3 bases are TGTGCCAGCAGTTCGGACAGGGGGTTAGGGCGTGAGCAGTTCTTC. It yields the protein CASSSDRGLGREQFF.

V is TRBV10-3 and J is TRBJ2-7, with TRBD1 matching 9 bases. Germline loops: CDR1 ENHRY, CDR2 SYGVKD. V shed 3 bases, J shed 2 bases, and the junction held 5 bases outside the gene matches. This CDR3 comprises 15 residues. CDR3 coding DNA: TGTGCCATCAGTGACCGGGACAGGGACACCTACGAGCAGTACTTC. Its protein is CAISDRDRDTYEQYF.

The V call is TRBV20-1, the J call TRBJ2-7; TRBD2 agrees at 8 bases. V was clipped by 3 bases and J by 3 bases; unmatched bases: 7. This CDR3 is 14 amino acids long. Germline values: CDR1 DFQATT, CDR2 SNEGSKA (reference sequence). CDR3 region: CSASSRGVFYEQYF. The CDR3 region has the DNA TGCAGTGCTAGTTCGCGGGGGGTATTCTACGAGCAGTACTTC.

The gene calls are TRBV7-3 and TRBJ2-2, with TRBD2 matching over 7 bases. Germline CDR1 SGHTA, CDR2 FQGTGA. The J segment lost 6 bases and the V segment lost 6 bases, leaving 7 bases of the junction unmatched. The CDR3 is 14 amino acids. The CDR3 loop reads CASRTGGRSGELFF. The CDR3 DNA reads TGTGCCAGCAGAACGGGCGGGAGATCCGGGGAGCTGTTTTTT.

This clone was detected once. The chain joins TRBV10-3 to TRBJ2-7; no reliable D call. The V and J ends lost 6 bases and 1 base respectively, with 7 bases between them. The CDR3 spans 12 residues. Germline loops: CDR1 ENHRY, CDR2 SYGVKD. CDR3 in DNA: TGTGCCATCAGCGAACGGTCCTACGAGCAGTACTTC. The encoded protein is CAISERSYEQYF.

The V call is TRBV7-8, the J call TRBJ2-6, with 9 positions matching TRBD1. The junction had 25 bases not matched to a gene; V was cut back by 5 bases and J by 2 bases. CDR1 and CDR2 (germline): SGHVS, FQNEAQ. The CDR3 is made up of 23 amino acids. CDR3 nucleotides: TGTGCCAGCAGCCCCTTTTCATCCAGCGTCGAAGACAGGGGGTACGCTGGGGCCAACGTCCTGACTTTC. It translates to CASSPFSSSVEDRGYAGANVLTF.

This clone appeared once. This rearrangement joins TRBV19 to TRBJ2-7, with unresolved D. Trimming cost V 5 bases and J 0 bases, with 14 bases left between them. This CDR3 contains 15 residues. Germline lookup yields CDR1 LNHDA and CDR2 SQIVND (reference sequence). DNA for the CDR3: TGTGCCAGTAGTTCACCTGACACCCGCTCCTACGAGCAGTACTTC. Its protein product is CASSSPDTRSYEQYF.

The table lists this clone with a few counts. The chain combines TRBV9 with TRBJ1-6; no reliable D call. Germline CDR1 and CDR2: SGDLS and YYNGEE. Trimming removed 0 bases at V and 6 bases at J, with 7 bases between. This CDR3 has 14 residues. The CDR3 reads CASSVGVFNSPLHF. The CDR3 nucleotides read TGTGCCAGCAGCGTAGGTGTCTTTAATTCACCCCTCCACTTT.

The chain is built from TRBV21-1 and TRBJ1-1; the table assigns TRBD1, which was not confirmed against the DNA. TRBV21-1 is listed as a pseudogene. CDR3 length equals 15 residues. This CDR3 is CASSTRQGRFTEAFF. CDR3 coding DNA: TGTGCCAGCAGCACCAGACAGGGCCGGTTTACTGAAGCTTTCTTT.